This TCR beta chain originates from a study of blood T cell repertoires in COVID-19. Background on the study: The samples span acute and convalescent COVID-19 from the United States, Italy and Spain.

This clone appeared a single time. In the original analysis: Researchers report that nucleated cell counts were estimated from reference gene primer amplification. Clones were sequenced by immunoSEQ multiplex PCR, and TCRdb holds only the in-frame ones, with some missing. The V and J calls and clone size are taken from that table; D and trimming were inferred from the DNA. The sample shows under 300,000 clones, about 85% of them seen only once. Trimming cost V 7 bases and J 3 bases, with 12 bases left between them. Germline V gives CDR1 SNHLY, CDR2 FYNNEI. This CDR3 has 13 residues. Enrollees, about 18 to 89 years old, lived in around 23 US areas.

The sequence came from a woman aged 45-59 years who had recovered from COVID-19. The genes are TRBV2 and TRBJ1-2; possible D gene TRBD1, 5 bases. The material sequenced was PBMCs or T cells enriched from blood (not recorded which). CDR3 sequence: CASMNDRDYGYTF. CDR3 in DNA: TGTGCCAGCATGAATGACAGAGACTATGGCTACACCTTC.